These T cell receptor beta chains were read from a single sample in a study of human versus mouse CDR3 diversity and MHC coevolution. Sequencing used immunoSEQ multiplex PCR; TCRdb keeps in-frame clones, though not all of them. The repertoire has about 81,000 clones, over 85% of them found once; the top ten carry 1.3% to 1.5%. The sample consisted of naive CD4+ T cells from blood. The origin of the receptors is a person aged 30 to 69 in good health. CDR3s include the opening cysteine and the closing phenylalanine or tryptophan. The D gene is left open where the match is weak. Size tells how often a clone was seen (once, few, many) or the class of an expanded clone, and some rows leave it out.

clone_size	d_call	j_call	v_call	cdr3_aa	cdr3_nt
NA	NA	TRBJ1-5	TRBV28	CASSPRGNSNQPQHF	TGTGCCAGCAGTCCACGGGGAAATAGCAATCAGCCCCAGCATTTT
NA	TRBD1	TRBJ1-5	TRBV12-5	CASGPGQVSSNQPQHF	TGTGCTAGTGGACCGGGACAGGTGTCGAGCAATCAGCCCCAGCATTTT
NA	TRBD2	TRBJ2-1	TRBV14	CASSQISGRAGEQFF	TGTGCCAGCAGCCAAATTAGCGGGAGAGCTGGTGAGCAGTTCTTC
NA	TRBD2	TRBJ2-7	TRBV25-1	CASSDLAGEQYF	TGTGCCAGCAGTGACCTAGCGGGCGAGCAGTACTTC
NA	TRBD2	TRBJ2-3	TRBV7-7	CASSLGLAGSDTQYF	TGTGCTAGCAGTCTCGGACTAGCGGGGTCAGATACGCAGTATTTT
NA	TRBD2	TRBJ2-1	TRBV5-1	CASSLALAGGHNEQFF	TGCGCCAGCAGCTTGGCTTTGGCGGGAGGGCACAATGAGCAGTTCTTC
NA	NA	TRBJ1-1	TRBV9	CASSAPTGVPLNTEAFF	TGTGCCAGCAGCGCCCCGACCGGGGTCCCCTTGAACACTGAAGCTTTCTTT
NA	TRBD2	TRBJ2-1	TRBV11-3	CASGKTSDEQFF	TGTGCCAGCGGAAAAACTAGCGATGAGCAGTTCTTC
NA	NA	TRBJ1-5	TRBV7-9	CASSRGDQRQPQHF	TGTGCCAGCAGTCGGGGGGACCAACGACAGCCCCAGCATTTT
few	NA	TRBJ1-4	TRBV18	CASSPRDNNEKLFF	TGTGCCAGCTCACCACGGGACAATAATGAAAAACTGTTTTTT
few	NA	TRBJ2-7	TRBV27	CASSLVIGGGLSEQYF	TGTGCCAGCAGTTTGGTTATCGGTGGGGGCCTTAGCGAGCAGTACTTC
NA	TRBD2	TRBJ2-3	TRBV27	CASSSQAGSPDTQYF	TGTGCCAGCAGTTCGCAAGCGGGGTCTCCGGATACGCAGTATTTT
NA	NA	TRBJ2-7	TRBV6-5	CASSYSRTGTYGQYF	TGTGCCAGCAGTTACTCCCGAACAGGGACCTACGGGCAGTACTTC
NA	TRBD1	TRBJ2-3	TRBV5-1	CASRPGQGPDTQYF	TGCGCCAGCAGACCAGGACAGGGTCCAGATACGCAGTATTTT
NA	NA	TRBJ2-2	TRBV7-8	CASRINRLANTGELFF	TGTGCCAGCAGGATAAACCGGCTAGCGAACACCGGGGAGCTGTTTTTT
NA	NA	TRBJ2-4	TRBV4-3	CASSPEHGKNIQYF	TGCGCCAGCAGCCCGGAGCACGGCAAAAACATTCAGTACTTC
few	NA	TRBJ1-4	TRBV2	CASSVQGRNEKLFF	TGTGCCAGCAGTGTTCAGGGGCGGAATGAAAAACTGTTTTTT
NA	TRBD1	TRBJ1-2	TRBV6-1	CASSDMTGGGSGYTF	TGTGCCAGCAGTGATATGACAGGGGGAGGGTCTGGCTACACCTTC
NA	NA	TRBJ1-1	TRBV30	CARNTGGEAFF	TGTGCCAGAAACACCGGGGGTGAAGCTTTCTTT
NA	NA	TRBJ1-2	TRBV10-3	CAISDRQGLLGGYTF	TGTGCCATCAGTGATCGGCAGGGGCTGTTGGGAGGCTACACCTTC
NA	TRBD2	TRBJ2-7	TRBV7-3	CASSSGASGSYEQYF	TGTGCCAGCAGCTCAGGGGCTAGCGGGAGTTACGAGCAGTACTTC
NA	NA	TRBJ1-3	TRBV9	CASSRGGNTIYF	TGTGCCAGCAGCCGAGGGGGAAACACCATATATTTT
NA	NA	TRBJ2-7	TRBV30	CAWSRLGDEQYF	TGTGCCTGGAGTAGATTGGGCGACGAGCAGTACTTC
NA	NA	TRBJ1-1	TRBV7-8	CASSFGTENTEAFF	TGTGCCAGCAGCTTTGGGACTGAGAACACTGAAGCTTTCTTT
NA	TRBD1	TRBJ2-7	TRBV7-8	CASSLRDSTYEQYF	TGTGCCAGCAGCCTCCGGGACAGCACCTACGAGCAGTACTTC
NA	TRBD2	TRBJ2-1	TRBV5-1	CASNPGGSGWDEQFF	TGCGCCAGCAATCCGGGAGGTTCGGGGTGGGATGAGCAGTTCTTC
NA	TRBD1	TRBJ1-1	TRBV28	CASSRTTGARAEAFF	TGTGCCAGCAGTCGCACCACAGGGGCCAGGGCTGAAGCTTTCTTT
once	NA	TRBJ2-1	TRBV5-4	CASSRVFGSSYNEQFF	TGTGCCAGCAGCAGGGTCTTCGGGAGCTCCTACAATGAGCAGTTCTTC
NA	NA	TRBJ2-7	TRBV14	CASSPSGALYEQYF	TGTGCCAGCAGCCCATCAGGGGCCCTCTACGAGCAGTACTTC
NA	TRBD2	TRBJ2-5	TRBV7-6	CASSLPGLAVQETQYF	TGTGCCAGCAGCTTACCGGGACTAGCGGTCCAAGAGACCCAGTACTTC
NA	NA	TRBJ2-1	TRBV19	CASTPRAGVDNEQFF	TGTGCCAGTACCCCTCGGGCAGGGGTTGACAATGAGCAGTTCTTC
NA	TRBD1	TRBJ1-1	TRBV27	CASSGGWGQGGTEAFF	TGTGCCAGCAGTGGGGGCTGGGGACAGGGAGGCACTGAAGCTTTCTTT
NA	TRBD1	TRBJ1-2	TRBV6-1	CASSGAGTGNNGYTF	TGTGCCAGCAGTGGAGCCGGGACAGGGAATAATGGCTACACCTTC
NA	NA	TRBJ1-1	TRBV6-6	CASLSWGVGSEAFF	TGTGCCAGCCTATCGTGGGGGGTGGGATCTGAAGCTTTCTTT
NA	NA	TRBJ2-7	TRBV7-4	CASSFPDSFYEQYF	TGTGCCAGCAGCTTCCCTGACAGTTTTTACGAGCAGTACTTC
NA	TRBD1	TRBJ2-7	TRBV19	CATRTGGVPGGEQYF	TGTGCCACCCGGACAGGGGGCGTCCCAGGGGGGGAGCAGTACTTC
few	NA	TRBJ1-3	TRBV10-3	CAITEARGGNTIYF	TGTGCCATCACTGAGGCCAGGGGAGGAAACACCATATATTTT
NA	NA	TRBJ2-7	TRBV7-2	CASSSLYEQYF	TGTGCCAGCAGCTCCCTCTACGAGCAGTACTTC
NA	TRBD1	TRBJ1-1	TRBV19	CASSIRQGPRWGTEAFF	TGTGCCAGTAGTATTCGACAGGGGCCACGATGGGGCACTGAAGCTTTCTTT
NA	NA	TRBJ2-3	TRBV7-6	CASSLARSADTQYF	TGTGCCAGCAGCTTAGCGCGATCAGCGGATACGCAGTATTTT
NA	TRBD1	TRBJ1-5	TRBV7-9	CASSSGQGPNQPQHF	TGTGCCAGCAGCTCAGGACAGGGCCCCAATCAGCCCCAGCATTTT
few	NA	TRBJ1-4	TRBV18	CASSMAGREKLFF	TGTGCCAGCTCAATGGCGGGAAGGGAAAAACTGTTTTTT
NA	NA	TRBJ2-3	TRBV27	CASSRVRGGDTQYF	TGTGCCAGCAGCCGAGTAAGGGGCGGAGATACGCAGTATTTT
NA	TRBD2	TRBJ2-1	TRBV10-3	CAISGGGTSGRGEQFF	TGTGCCATCAGCGGCGGCGGGACTAGCGGGAGGGGGGAGCAGTTCTTC
NA	NA	TRBJ1-1	TRBV5-4	CASSLARGAGTEAFF	TGTGCCAGCAGCTTGGCCCGGGGGGCTGGCACTGAAGCTTTCTTT
few	NA	TRBJ1-5	TRBV19	CASSILQGHQHF	TGTGCCAGTAGTATTTTGCAGGGTCACCAGCATTTT
NA	NA	TRBJ2-3	TRBV7-3	CASSLGGPGADTQYF	TGTGCCAGCAGCCTCGGGGGGCCGGGGGCAGATACGCAGTATTTT
NA	TRBD2	TRBJ2-2	TRBV7-3	CASSPGLAGVGELFF	TGTGCCAGCAGCCCAGGACTAGCGGGAGTCGGGGAGCTGTTTTTT
NA	NA	TRBJ2-7	TRBV28	CASSGGAAGMNEQYF	TGTGCCAGCAGTGGGGGGGCGGCCGGTATGAACGAGCAGTACTTC